These T cell receptor beta chains were read from a single sample in a study of shared clonotypes between healthy human individuals. Measured with immunoSEQ multiplex PCR; TCRdb has only the in-frame clones, and not every one. The sample lists over 2 million clones, approximately 94% occurring once. The specimen sequenced was naive CD8+ T cells sorted from blood. The receptors here all came from a man younger than 30 in good health. Both conserved end residues are trimmed from each CDR3. Part of the rows lack a size; the others show once, few, many or a class for expanded clones.

TRBV5-6	-	TRBJ2-4	13	ASSLWGVAKNIQY
TRBV28	-	TRBJ1-5	17	ASSFSGQNAHASNQPQH
TRBV4-1	-	TRBJ2-1	15	ASSQESLAGVLNEQF
TRBV27	-	TRBJ2-1	12	ASSIGLAYNEQF
TRBV14	-	TRBJ2-1	13	ASSQVGDRWDEQF
TRBV4-1	-	TRBJ1-6	13	ASSHQGPGSSPLH
TRBV2	-	TRBJ2-3	14	ASSGSPSGSTDTQY
TRBV27	-	TRBJ1-5	13	ASSLVAGSNQPQH
TRBV6-5	few	TRBJ2-1	9	ASRAYNEQF
TRBV4-1	-	TRBJ2-1	13	ASSQVPGGGNEQF
TRBV5-1	once	TRBJ1-4	16	ASSLAPPGTATNEKLF
TRBV7-2	-	TRBJ1-2	14	ASRPGTGGFDNGYT
TRBV30	-	TRBJ1-6	11	AWSVMGGSPLH
TRBV2	-	TRBJ2-3	14	AGARSLADFPVAQY
TRBV5-6	once	TRBJ2-3	15	ASSLTSRLGGTDTQY
TRBV6-5	-	TRBJ2-5	12	ASSYSGYQETQY
TRBV11-2	-	TRBJ1-1	12	ASRRGNPNTEAF
TRBV18	-	TRBJ2-5	16	ASSFDSPNGWNRETQY
TRBV10-3	-	TRBJ1-2	12	ATEPGDWNYGYT
TRBV2	-	TRBJ2-1	13	ASSDPPSGSDEQF
TRBV2	-	TRBJ1-3	14	ASNNPRANSGNTIY
TRBV4-2	-	TRBJ2-3	15	ASSQVGTGGEEDTQY
TRBV13	-	TRBJ1-4	12	ASSSRTGREKLF
TRBV5-1	-	TRBJ2-3	17	ASSGRLAGERLITDTQY
TRBV6-6	-	TRBJ2-7	13	ASSYSASGAYEQY
TRBV9	-	TRBJ1-1	11	ASSVGAGTEAF
TRBV5-1	-	TRBJ2-7	13	ASSLGWTGGDEQY
TRBV28	-	TRBJ1-1	11	ASRSIQGTEAF
TRBV15	-	TRBJ2-1	10	ATSGAYNEQF
TRBV9	-	TRBJ2-3	14	ASSVGANTGTDTQY
TRBV5-1	-	TRBJ2-7	13	ASSPWDNGRNEQY
TRBV27	once	TRBJ2-7	10	ATRDRGYEQY
TRBV19	-	TRBJ1-2	11	ASSPRTGYGYT
TRBV6-5	-	TRBJ2-1	12	ASRPAISYNEQF
TRBV11-3	-	TRBJ1-1	11	ASSSWTGAEAF
TRBV27	-	TRBJ2-5	12	ASRKRTGSETQY
TRBV7-8	-	TRBJ2-1	14	ASSLGLAVIYNEQF
TRBV12-5	-	TRBJ1-1	11	ASGPAHGTEAF
TRBV7-8	-	TRBJ2-1	14	ASSFPSGGTYNEQF
TRBV7-9	-	TRBJ2-5	12	ASSLGPVQETQY
TRBV6-6	-	TRBJ2-3	13	ASSFLAGGPDTQY
TRBV6-1	-	TRBJ2-1	13	ASSELANSYNEQF
TRBV27	-	TRBJ1-1	11	ASSFTTTTEAF
TRBV7-6	-	TRBJ1-5	16	ASSLNPGSQGGNQPQH
TRBV7-9	-	TRBJ1-2	13	ASSSGGGGGYGYT
TRBV9	once	TRBJ2-7	14	ASSVDGTGDSYEQY
TRBV25-1	-	TRBJ2-3	11	ASSPSNTDTQY
TRBV29-1	-	TRBJ2-7	13	SVEERLAGDREQY
TRBV7-9	-	TRBJ2-5	16	ASSSHLGGLAGGETQY
TRBV4-1	-	TRBJ1-6	14	ASSQSTGLYNSPLH